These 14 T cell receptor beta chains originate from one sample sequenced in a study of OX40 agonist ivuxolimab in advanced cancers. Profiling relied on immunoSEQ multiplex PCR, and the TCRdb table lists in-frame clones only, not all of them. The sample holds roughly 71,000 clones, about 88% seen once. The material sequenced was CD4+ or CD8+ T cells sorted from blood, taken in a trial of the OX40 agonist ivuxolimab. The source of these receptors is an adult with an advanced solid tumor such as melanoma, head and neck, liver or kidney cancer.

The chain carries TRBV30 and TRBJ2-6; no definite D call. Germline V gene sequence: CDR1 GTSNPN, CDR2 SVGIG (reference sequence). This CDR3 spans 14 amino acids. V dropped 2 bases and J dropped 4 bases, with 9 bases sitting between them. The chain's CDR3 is CAWSTPRGANVLTF. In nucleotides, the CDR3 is TGTGCCTGGAGTACCCCCAGGGGGGCCAACGTCCTGACTTTC. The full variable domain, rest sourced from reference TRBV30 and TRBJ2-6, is SQTIHQWPATLVQPVGSPLSLECTVEGTSNPNLYWYRQAAGRGLQLLFYSVGIGQISSEVPQNLSASRPQDRQFILSSKKLLLSDSGFYLCAWSTPRGANVLTFGAGSRLTVL.

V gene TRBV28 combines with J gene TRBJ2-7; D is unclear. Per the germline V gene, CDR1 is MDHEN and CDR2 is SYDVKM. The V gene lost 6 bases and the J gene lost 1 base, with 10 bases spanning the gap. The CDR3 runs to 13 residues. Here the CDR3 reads CASRGTVSYEQYF. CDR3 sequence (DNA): TGTGCCAGCAGGGGAACGGTGTCCTACGAGCAGTACTTC.

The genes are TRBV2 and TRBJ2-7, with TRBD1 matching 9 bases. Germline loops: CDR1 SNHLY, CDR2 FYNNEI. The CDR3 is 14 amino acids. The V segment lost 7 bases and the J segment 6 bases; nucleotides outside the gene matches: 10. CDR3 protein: CASIRDRVSGEQYF. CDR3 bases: TGTGCCAGCATCCGGGACAGGGTGTCAGGCGAGCAGTACTTC.

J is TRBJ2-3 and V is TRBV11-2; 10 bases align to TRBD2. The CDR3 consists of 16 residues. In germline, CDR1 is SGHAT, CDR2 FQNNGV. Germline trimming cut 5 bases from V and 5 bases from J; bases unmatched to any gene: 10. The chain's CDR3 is CASSNRRLAGEDTQYF. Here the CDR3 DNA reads TGTGCCAGCAGCAACCGGAGACTAGCGGGTGAAGATACGCAGTATTTT.

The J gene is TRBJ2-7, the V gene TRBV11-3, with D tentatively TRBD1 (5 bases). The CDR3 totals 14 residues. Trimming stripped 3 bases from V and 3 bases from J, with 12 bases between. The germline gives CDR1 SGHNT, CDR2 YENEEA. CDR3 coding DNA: TGTGCCAGCAGCTTGGCAGGGAAGGTCTACGAGCAGTACTTC. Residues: CASSLAGKVYEQYF.

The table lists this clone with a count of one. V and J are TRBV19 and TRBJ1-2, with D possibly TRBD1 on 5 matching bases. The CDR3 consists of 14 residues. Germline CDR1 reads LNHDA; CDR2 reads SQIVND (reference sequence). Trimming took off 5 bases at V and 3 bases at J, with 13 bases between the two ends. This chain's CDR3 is CASSSARGDYGYTF. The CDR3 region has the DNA TGTGCCAGTAGTTCTGCACGAGGGGACTATGGCTACACCTTC.

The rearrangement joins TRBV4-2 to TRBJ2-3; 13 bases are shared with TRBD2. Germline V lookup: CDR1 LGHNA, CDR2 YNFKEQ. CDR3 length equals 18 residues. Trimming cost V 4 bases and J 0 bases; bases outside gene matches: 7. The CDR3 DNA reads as TGTGCCAGCAGCCTGGGGACTAGCGGGGTCACTAGCACAGATACGCAGTATTTT. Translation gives CASSLGTSGVTSTDTQYF.

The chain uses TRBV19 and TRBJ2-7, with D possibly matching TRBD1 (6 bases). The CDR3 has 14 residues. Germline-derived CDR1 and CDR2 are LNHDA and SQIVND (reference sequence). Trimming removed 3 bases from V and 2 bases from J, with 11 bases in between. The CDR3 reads CASSITGIPYEQYF. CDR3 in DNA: TGTGCCAGTAGTATCACAGGGATCCCCTACGAGCAGTACTTC.

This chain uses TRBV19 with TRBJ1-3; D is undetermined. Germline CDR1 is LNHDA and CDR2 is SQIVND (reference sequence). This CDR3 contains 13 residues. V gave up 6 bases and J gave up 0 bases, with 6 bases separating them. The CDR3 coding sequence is TGTGCCAGTAGCACCCACTCTGGAAACACCATATATTTT. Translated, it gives CASSTHSGNTIYF.

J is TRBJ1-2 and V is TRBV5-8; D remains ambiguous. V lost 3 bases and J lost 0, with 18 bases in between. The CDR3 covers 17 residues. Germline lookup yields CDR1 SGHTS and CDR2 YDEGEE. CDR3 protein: CASSYLSFGAANYGYTF. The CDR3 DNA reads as TGTGCCAGCAGCTACCTCAGCTTTGGAGCAGCTAACTATGGCTACACCTTC.

Here the CDR3 DNA reads TGCGCCAGCAGCTCGGGGGGCGCAGAGACCCAGTACTTC. Encoded protein: CASSSGGAETQYF. The chain uses TRBV5-1 and TRBJ2-5; D may be TRBD2 (7 bases). Germline V CDR1 and CDR2: SGHRS, YFSETQ. V shed 3 bases and J shed 4 bases, with 10 bases lying between them. The CDR3 covers 13 residues. The whole variable domain, filled in from reference TRBV5-1 and TRBJ2-5, reads KAGVTQTPRYLIKTRGQQVTLSCSPISGHRSVSWYQQTPGQGLQFLFEYFSETQRNKGNFPGRFSGRQFSNSRSEMNVSTLELGDSALYLCASSSGGAETQYFGPGTRLLVL.

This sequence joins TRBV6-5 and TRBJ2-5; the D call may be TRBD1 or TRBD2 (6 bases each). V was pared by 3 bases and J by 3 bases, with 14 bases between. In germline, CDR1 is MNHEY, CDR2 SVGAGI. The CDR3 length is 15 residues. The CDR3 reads CASSYGGLGEETQYF. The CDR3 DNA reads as TGTGCCAGCAGTTATGGGGGGCTAGGGGAAGAGACCCAGTACTTC.

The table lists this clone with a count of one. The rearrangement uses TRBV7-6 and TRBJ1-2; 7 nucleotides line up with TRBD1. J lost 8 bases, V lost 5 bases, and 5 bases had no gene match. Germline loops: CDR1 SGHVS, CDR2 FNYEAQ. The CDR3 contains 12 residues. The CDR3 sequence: CASSEGARGYTF. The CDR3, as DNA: TGTGCCAGCAGCGAGGGGGCGCGGGGCTACACCTTC.

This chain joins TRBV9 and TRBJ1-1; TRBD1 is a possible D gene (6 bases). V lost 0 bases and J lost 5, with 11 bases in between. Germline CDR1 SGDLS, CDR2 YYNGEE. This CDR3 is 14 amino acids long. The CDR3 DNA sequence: TGTGCCAGCAGCGTAGATGGGGGGCTAACTGAAGCTTTCTTT. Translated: CASSVDGGLTEAFF.